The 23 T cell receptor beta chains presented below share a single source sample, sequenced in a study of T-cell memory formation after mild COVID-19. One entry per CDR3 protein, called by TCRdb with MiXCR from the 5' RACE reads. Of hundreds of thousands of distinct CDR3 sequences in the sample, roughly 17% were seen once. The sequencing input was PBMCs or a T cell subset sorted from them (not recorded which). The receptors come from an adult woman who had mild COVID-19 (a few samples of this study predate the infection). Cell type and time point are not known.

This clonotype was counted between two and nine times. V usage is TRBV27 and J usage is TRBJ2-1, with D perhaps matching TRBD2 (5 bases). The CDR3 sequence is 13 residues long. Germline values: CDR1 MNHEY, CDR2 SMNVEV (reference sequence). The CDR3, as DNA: TGTGCAAGCGAACCCCCTAGCCGGGGTGAGCAGTTCTTC. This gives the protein CASEPPSRGEQFF.

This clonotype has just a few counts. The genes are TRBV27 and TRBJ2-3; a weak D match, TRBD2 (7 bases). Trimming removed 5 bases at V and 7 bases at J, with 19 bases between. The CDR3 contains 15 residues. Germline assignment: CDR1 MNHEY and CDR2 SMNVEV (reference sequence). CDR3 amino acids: CASSGYREGGNTQYF. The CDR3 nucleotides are TGTGCCAGCAGTGGCTACAGGGAGGGCGGGAATACGCAGTATTTT.

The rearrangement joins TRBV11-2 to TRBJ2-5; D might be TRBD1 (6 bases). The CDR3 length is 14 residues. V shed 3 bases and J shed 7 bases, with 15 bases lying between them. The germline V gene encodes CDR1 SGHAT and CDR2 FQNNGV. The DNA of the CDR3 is TGTGCCAGCAGCTTTTCGACAGGACCGGGGACCCAGTACTTC. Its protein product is CASSFSTGPGTQYF.

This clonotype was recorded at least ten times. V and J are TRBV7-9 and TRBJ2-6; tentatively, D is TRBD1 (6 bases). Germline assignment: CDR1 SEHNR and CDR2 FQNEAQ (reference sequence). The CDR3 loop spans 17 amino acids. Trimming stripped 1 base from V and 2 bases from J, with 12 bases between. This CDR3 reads CASSLVQGNAGANVLTF. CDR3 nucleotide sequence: TGTGCCAGCAGCTTAGTGCAGGGGAACGCTGGGGCCAACGTCCTGACTTTC.

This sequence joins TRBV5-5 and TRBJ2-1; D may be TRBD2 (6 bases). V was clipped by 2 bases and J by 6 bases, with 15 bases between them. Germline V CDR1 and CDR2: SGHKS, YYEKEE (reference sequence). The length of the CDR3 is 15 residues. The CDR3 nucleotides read TGTGCCAGCAGCTTTTCCCCCACGCGGGGCAATGAGCAGTTCTTC. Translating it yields CASSFSPTRGNEQFF.

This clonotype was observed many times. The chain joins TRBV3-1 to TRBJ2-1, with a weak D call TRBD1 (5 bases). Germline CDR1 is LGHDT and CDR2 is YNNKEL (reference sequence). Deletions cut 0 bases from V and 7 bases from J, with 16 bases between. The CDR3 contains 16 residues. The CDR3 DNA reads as TGTGCCAGCAGCCAAGATTTTCAGGGAAAGGAGAATGAGCAGTTCTTC. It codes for CASSQDFQGKENEQFF.

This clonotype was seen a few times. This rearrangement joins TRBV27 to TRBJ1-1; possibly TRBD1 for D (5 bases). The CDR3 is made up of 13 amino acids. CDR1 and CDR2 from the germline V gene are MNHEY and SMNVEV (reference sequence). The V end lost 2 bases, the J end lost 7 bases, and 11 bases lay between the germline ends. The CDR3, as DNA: TGTGCCAGCAGTTTAGTTAGGGGTATTGAAGCTTTCTTT. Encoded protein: CASSLVRGIEAFF.

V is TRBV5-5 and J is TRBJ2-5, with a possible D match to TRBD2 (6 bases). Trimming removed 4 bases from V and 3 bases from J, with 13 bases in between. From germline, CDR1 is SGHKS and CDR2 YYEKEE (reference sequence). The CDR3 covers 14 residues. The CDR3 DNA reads TGTGCCAGCAGCATAGGGACTCGGGAAGAGACCCAGTACTTC. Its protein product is CASSIGTREETQYF.

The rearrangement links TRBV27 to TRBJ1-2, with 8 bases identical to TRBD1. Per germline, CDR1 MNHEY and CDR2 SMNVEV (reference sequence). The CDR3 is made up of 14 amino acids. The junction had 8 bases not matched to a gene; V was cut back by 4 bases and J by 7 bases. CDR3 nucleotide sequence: TGTGCCAGCAGTTCGTCGGGACAGGCCCCTGGCTACACCTTC. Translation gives CASSSSGQAPGYTF.

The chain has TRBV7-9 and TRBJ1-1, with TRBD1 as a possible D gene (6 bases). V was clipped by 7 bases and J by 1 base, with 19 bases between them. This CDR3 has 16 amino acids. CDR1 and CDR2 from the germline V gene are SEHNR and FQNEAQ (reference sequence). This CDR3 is CASTAPLPGQNTEAFF. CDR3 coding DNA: TGTGCCAGCACCGCCCCCCTCCCGGGACAGAACACTGAAGCTTTCTTT.

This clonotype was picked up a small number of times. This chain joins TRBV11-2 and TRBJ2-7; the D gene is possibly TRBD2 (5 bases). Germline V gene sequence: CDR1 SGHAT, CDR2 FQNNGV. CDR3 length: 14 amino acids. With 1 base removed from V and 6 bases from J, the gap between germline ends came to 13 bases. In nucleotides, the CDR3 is TGTGCCAGCAGCTTAGGTACGGGAACTAGCGAGCAGTACTTC. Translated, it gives CASSLGTGTSEQYF.

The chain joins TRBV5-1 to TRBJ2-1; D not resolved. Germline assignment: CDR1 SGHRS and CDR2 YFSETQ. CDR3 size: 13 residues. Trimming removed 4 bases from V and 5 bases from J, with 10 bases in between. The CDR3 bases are TGCGCCAGCAGCCCAGACACCGACAATGAGCAGTTCTTC. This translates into CASSPDTDNEQFF.

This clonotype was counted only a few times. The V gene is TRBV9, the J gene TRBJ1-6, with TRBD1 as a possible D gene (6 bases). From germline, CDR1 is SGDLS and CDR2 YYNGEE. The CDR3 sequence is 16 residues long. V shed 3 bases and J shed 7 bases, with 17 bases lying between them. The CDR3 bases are TGTGCCAGCAGCGAGGGATCTCAGGGGAACAATTCACCCCTCCACTTT. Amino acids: CASSEGSQGNNSPLHF.

The CDR3 sequence is CASSLDRGRRELFF. The CDR3 DNA is TGTGCCAGCAGCTTAGACAGGGGGCGTAGGGAGCTGTTTTTT. The J gene is TRBJ2-2, the V gene TRBV11-3; 8 positions match TRBD1. CDR3 length: 14 residues. J gave up 9 bases and V 0 bases, and 3 bases lay outside the gene matches. From germline, CDR1 is SGHNT and CDR2 YENEEA.

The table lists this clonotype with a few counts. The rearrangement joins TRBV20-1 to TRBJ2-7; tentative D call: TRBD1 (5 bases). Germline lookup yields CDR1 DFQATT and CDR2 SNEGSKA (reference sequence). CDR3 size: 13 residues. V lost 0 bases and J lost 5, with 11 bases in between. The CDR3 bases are TGCAGTGCTAGAGATAAAGGGGTCCACGAGCAGTACTTC. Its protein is CSARDKGVHEQYF.

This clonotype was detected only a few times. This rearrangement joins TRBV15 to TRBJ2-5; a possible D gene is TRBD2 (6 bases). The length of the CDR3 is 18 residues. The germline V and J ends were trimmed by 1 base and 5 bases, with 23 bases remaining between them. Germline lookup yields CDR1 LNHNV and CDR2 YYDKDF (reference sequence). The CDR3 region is CATSRGEGLTGVWETQYF. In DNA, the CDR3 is TGTGCCACCAGCAGAGGAGAGGGGCTGACGGGAGTATGGGAGACCCAGTACTTC.

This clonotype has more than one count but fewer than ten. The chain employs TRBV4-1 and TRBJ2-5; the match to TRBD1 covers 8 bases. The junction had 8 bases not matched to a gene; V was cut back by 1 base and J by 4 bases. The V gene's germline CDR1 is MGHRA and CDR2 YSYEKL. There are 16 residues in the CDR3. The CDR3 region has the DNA TGCGCCAGCAGCCAAGTTAGTTCAGGGGGCAGAGAGACCCAGTACTTC. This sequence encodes CASSQVSSGGRETQYF.

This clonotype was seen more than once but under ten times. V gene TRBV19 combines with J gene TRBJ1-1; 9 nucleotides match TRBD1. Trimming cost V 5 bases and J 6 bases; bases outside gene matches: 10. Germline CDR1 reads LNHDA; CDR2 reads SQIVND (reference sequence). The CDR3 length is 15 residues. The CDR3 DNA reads TGTGCCAGTAGTTTAGTGGGGGGACAGGGATCTGAAGCTTTCTTT. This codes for CASSLVGGQGSEAFF. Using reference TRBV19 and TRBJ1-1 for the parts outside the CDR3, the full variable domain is DGGITQSPKYLFRKEGQNVTLSCEQNLNHDAMYWYRQDPGQGLRLIYYSQIVNDFQKGDIAEGYSVSREKKESFPLTVTSAQKNPTAFYLCASSLVGGQGSEAFFGQGTRLTVV.

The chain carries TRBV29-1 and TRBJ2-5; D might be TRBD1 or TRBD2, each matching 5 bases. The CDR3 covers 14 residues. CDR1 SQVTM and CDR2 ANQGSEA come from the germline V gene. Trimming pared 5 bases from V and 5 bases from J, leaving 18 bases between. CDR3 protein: CSVRSRGVFETQYF. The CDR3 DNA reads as TGCAGCGTTCGGTCCCGAGGGGTGTTTGAGACCCAGTACTTC.

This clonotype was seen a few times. The CDR3 DNA reads as TGTGCCAGCAGCTTCTCCGGGGGGTACAATCAGCCCCAGCATTTT. Translating it yields CASSFSGGYNQPQHF. The rearrangement links TRBV7-8 to TRBJ1-5, with D perhaps matching TRBD1 (5 bases). The CDR3 spans 15 residues. In germline, CDR1 is SGHVS, CDR2 FQNEAQ. V shed 3 bases and J shed 3 bases, with 12 bases lying between them.

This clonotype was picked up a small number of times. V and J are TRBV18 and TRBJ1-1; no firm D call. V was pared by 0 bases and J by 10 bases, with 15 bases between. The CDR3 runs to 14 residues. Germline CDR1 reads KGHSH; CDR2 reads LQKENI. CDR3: CASSPPAVQRGAFF. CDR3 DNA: TGTGCCAGCTCACCACCTGCAGTCCAACGCGGAGCTTTCTTT.

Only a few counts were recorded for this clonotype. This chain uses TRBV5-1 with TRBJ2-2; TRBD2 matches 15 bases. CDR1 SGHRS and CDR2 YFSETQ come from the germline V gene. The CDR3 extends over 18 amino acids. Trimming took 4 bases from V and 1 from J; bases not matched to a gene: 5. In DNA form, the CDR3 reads TGCGCCAGCAGCGCCCCGGGACTAGCGGGAGGGAACACCGGGGAGCTGTTTTTT. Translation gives CASSAPGLAGGNTGELFF.

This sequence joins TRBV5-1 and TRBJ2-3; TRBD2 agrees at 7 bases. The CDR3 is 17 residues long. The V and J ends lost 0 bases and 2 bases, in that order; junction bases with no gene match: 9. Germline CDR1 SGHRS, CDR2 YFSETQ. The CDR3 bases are TGCGCCAGCAGCTTGGTCTCCGCGGGGGTTTCCACAGATACGCAGTATTTT. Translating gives CASSLVSAGVSTDTQYF.